This T cell receptor (beta chain) was sequenced in a study of T-cell memory formation after mild COVID-19. Overall study: TCR clusters were mostly donor specific. Notes on the study in general: Detection of some responders pre-infection suggested pre-existing cross-reactive memory T cells participated.

CDR3 length equals 16 residues. Germline V gives CDR1 KGHSH, CDR2 LQKENI. V lost 3 bases and J lost 6; bases outside the gene matches: 10. 5'RACE with constant-segment primers built TCRalpha and TCRbeta cDNA libraries with UMIs. TCRdb re-analysed the 5' RACE reads in MiXCR, keeping a single row per CDR3 protein. The top ten hold about 22% of the sample, which has just over 350,000 distinct CDR3 sequences, approximately 15% seen once. The table lists this clonotype with a few counts. Its antigen is still unknown. Material for sequencing was PBMCs or a T cell subset sorted from them (not recorded which). This TCR was sampled from a man between 18 and 35 years old who had mild COVID-19 (a few samples of this study predate the infection). Cell type and time point are not known. The V and J genes are TRBV18 and TRBJ2-4, with 8 bases that match TRBD2. The CDR3 DNA reads as TGTGCCAGCTCACCTCCCGGGACTAGTACGTTAAACATTCAGTACTTC. Translating it yields CASSPPGTSTLNIQYF. Filled out from reference TRBV18 and TRBJ2-4, the complete variable domain reads NAGVMQNPRHLVRRRGQEARLRCSPMKGHSHVYWYRQLPEEGLKFMVYLQKENIIDESGMPKERFSAEFPKEGPSILRIQQVVRGDSAAYFCASSPPGTSTLNIQYFGAGTRLSVL.